This T cell receptor beta chain was obtained from a study of Graves' ophthalmopathy and Graves' hyperthyroidism. With 3 bases removed from V and 3 bases from J, the gap between germline ends came to 13 bases. The CDR3 loop spans 14 amino acids. CDR1 is SGDLS and CDR2 is YYNGEE in the germline V gene. Regarding the study as a whole: Thyroid clonotypes that were expanded above 0.001 frequency mostly also appeared in blood.

The sequenced template was RNA, covering the TCR beta CDR3 region. RT-PCR in the first round used HTBI primers; a second-round multiplex PCR followed. Each CDR3 protein gets one entry after TCRdb re-called the multiplex PCR reads with MiXCR. The data show roughly 400,000 distinct CDR3 sequences, roughly a sixth seen once. This clonotype was seen many times. Its antigen remains unknown. The sample consisted of peripheral blood. The rearrangement uses TRBV9 and TRBJ2-7; either TRBD1 or TRBD2 may supply D (5 bases each). This TCR derives from an adult woman with stable Graves' hyperthyroidism. The CDR3 nucleotides are TGTGCCAGCAGCGACCGGGACGGAGACTACGAGCAGTACTTC. Protein product: CASSDRDGDYEQYF.